This T cell receptor (beta chain) was profiled in a study of cytomegalovirus exposure and HLA in healthy donors. PCR used 60 Vbeta primers and 13 Jbeta primers. The protocol was immunoSEQ multiplex PCR, while the TCRdb copy is restricted to in-frame clones and leaves out a portion. The sample records over 150,000 clones, approximately 81% being singletons. The V gene lost 6 bases and the J gene lost 2 bases, with 11 bases spanning the gap. The CDR3 is made up of 14 amino acids. Germline CDR1 MNHNY, CDR2 SVGAGI (reference sequence). The chain employs TRBV6-6 and TRBJ1-3; D gene uncertain. The clonotype originates from a boy aged 2 to 10 in good health and CMV-seronegative. Sequencing was performed on PBMCs. Written as DNA, the CDR3 is TGTGCCAGCAGCCTTTTGGCAGCTGGAAACACCATATATTTT. It translates to CASSLLAAGNTIYF.